This T cell receptor beta chain is drawn from a study of early T cells in non-severe SARS-CoV-2 infection. Study-level information: Sequenced bulk RNA came from whole blood that was unsorted, and chains were unpaired. Study-wide results and caveats: Anti-spike CD8 responses were favored by VDJdb matching, which missed private and CD4 specificities.

This CDR3 region has 14 residues. After removal of 3 bases from V and 4 bases from J, the junction contained 0 bases not matched to a gene. Germline-derived CDR1 and CDR2 are LGHDT and YNNKEL (reference sequence). This clonotype was found many times. Antigen specificity is unknown. The library protocol tagged individual cDNA molecules with unique molecular identifiers. TCRdb passed the 5' RACE reads through MiXCR, listing each CDR3 protein once. This sample yields 60,000 or so distinct CDR3 sequences, of which roughly 13% are seen a single time; 9.5% to 10% belongs to the top ten. The V gene is TRBV3-1, the J gene TRBJ2-7, with TRBD2 matching 13 bases. The specimen sequenced was whole blood. The source of this sequence is an adult who was a healthcare worker with PCR-confirmed SARS-CoV-2 infection or an uninfected control (not recorded which). The CDR3 sequence: CASSQGLAGYEQYF. CDR3 nucleotides: TGTGCCAGCAGCCAGGGACTAGCGGGGTACGAGCAGTACTTC.